This TCR beta chain emerged from a study of Ad26.COV2.S vaccination and SARS-CoV-2 variants. For this clone: Its antigen is not identified.

Germline lookup yields CDR1 SGHDT and CDR2 YYEEEE. Trimming took 0 bases from V and 0 from J, leaving 3 bases between them. The CDR3 loop spans 13 amino acids. Broader study findings: Vaccine and placebo recipients had comparable breadth of non-spike TCRs. The breadth of spike-specific CD8+ and CD4+ T cell responses after vaccination was reportedly substantial. TCR breadth and depth analyses may have underestimated total T cell responses. People given the vaccine had a wider spike-specific TCR breadth than placebo recipients did.

Sequenced by immunoSEQ multiplex PCR; TCRdb stores in-frame clones only, minus some. The sample records 300,000 to 400,000 clones, 92% being singletons. The sequence was obtained from a human donor who had recovered from COVID-19. The material was peripheral blood, obtained after recovery from COVID-19. The chain is built from TRBV5-6 and TRBJ1-1; unclear D gene. Written as DNA, the CDR3 is TGTGCCAGCAGCTTGGCGGTGAACACTGAAGCTTTCTTT. This gives the protein CASSLAVNTEAFF.